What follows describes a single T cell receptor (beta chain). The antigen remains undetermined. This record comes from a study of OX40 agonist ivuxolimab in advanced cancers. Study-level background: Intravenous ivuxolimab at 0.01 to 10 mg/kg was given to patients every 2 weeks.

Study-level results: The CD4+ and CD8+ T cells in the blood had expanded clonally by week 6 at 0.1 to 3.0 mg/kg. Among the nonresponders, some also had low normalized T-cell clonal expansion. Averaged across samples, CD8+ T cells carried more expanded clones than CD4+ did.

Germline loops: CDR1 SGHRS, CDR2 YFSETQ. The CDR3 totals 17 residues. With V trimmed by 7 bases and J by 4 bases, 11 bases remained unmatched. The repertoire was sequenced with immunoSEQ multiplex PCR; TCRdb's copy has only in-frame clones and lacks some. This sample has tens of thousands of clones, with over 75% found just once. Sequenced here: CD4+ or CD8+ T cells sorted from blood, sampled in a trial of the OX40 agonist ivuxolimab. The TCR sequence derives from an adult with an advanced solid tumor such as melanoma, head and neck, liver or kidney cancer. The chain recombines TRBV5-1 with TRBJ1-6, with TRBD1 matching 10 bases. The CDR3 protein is CASRGETGGKYNSPLHF. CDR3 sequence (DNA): TGCGCCAGCCGGGGAGAGACAGGGGGCAAATATAATTCACCCCTCCACTTT.